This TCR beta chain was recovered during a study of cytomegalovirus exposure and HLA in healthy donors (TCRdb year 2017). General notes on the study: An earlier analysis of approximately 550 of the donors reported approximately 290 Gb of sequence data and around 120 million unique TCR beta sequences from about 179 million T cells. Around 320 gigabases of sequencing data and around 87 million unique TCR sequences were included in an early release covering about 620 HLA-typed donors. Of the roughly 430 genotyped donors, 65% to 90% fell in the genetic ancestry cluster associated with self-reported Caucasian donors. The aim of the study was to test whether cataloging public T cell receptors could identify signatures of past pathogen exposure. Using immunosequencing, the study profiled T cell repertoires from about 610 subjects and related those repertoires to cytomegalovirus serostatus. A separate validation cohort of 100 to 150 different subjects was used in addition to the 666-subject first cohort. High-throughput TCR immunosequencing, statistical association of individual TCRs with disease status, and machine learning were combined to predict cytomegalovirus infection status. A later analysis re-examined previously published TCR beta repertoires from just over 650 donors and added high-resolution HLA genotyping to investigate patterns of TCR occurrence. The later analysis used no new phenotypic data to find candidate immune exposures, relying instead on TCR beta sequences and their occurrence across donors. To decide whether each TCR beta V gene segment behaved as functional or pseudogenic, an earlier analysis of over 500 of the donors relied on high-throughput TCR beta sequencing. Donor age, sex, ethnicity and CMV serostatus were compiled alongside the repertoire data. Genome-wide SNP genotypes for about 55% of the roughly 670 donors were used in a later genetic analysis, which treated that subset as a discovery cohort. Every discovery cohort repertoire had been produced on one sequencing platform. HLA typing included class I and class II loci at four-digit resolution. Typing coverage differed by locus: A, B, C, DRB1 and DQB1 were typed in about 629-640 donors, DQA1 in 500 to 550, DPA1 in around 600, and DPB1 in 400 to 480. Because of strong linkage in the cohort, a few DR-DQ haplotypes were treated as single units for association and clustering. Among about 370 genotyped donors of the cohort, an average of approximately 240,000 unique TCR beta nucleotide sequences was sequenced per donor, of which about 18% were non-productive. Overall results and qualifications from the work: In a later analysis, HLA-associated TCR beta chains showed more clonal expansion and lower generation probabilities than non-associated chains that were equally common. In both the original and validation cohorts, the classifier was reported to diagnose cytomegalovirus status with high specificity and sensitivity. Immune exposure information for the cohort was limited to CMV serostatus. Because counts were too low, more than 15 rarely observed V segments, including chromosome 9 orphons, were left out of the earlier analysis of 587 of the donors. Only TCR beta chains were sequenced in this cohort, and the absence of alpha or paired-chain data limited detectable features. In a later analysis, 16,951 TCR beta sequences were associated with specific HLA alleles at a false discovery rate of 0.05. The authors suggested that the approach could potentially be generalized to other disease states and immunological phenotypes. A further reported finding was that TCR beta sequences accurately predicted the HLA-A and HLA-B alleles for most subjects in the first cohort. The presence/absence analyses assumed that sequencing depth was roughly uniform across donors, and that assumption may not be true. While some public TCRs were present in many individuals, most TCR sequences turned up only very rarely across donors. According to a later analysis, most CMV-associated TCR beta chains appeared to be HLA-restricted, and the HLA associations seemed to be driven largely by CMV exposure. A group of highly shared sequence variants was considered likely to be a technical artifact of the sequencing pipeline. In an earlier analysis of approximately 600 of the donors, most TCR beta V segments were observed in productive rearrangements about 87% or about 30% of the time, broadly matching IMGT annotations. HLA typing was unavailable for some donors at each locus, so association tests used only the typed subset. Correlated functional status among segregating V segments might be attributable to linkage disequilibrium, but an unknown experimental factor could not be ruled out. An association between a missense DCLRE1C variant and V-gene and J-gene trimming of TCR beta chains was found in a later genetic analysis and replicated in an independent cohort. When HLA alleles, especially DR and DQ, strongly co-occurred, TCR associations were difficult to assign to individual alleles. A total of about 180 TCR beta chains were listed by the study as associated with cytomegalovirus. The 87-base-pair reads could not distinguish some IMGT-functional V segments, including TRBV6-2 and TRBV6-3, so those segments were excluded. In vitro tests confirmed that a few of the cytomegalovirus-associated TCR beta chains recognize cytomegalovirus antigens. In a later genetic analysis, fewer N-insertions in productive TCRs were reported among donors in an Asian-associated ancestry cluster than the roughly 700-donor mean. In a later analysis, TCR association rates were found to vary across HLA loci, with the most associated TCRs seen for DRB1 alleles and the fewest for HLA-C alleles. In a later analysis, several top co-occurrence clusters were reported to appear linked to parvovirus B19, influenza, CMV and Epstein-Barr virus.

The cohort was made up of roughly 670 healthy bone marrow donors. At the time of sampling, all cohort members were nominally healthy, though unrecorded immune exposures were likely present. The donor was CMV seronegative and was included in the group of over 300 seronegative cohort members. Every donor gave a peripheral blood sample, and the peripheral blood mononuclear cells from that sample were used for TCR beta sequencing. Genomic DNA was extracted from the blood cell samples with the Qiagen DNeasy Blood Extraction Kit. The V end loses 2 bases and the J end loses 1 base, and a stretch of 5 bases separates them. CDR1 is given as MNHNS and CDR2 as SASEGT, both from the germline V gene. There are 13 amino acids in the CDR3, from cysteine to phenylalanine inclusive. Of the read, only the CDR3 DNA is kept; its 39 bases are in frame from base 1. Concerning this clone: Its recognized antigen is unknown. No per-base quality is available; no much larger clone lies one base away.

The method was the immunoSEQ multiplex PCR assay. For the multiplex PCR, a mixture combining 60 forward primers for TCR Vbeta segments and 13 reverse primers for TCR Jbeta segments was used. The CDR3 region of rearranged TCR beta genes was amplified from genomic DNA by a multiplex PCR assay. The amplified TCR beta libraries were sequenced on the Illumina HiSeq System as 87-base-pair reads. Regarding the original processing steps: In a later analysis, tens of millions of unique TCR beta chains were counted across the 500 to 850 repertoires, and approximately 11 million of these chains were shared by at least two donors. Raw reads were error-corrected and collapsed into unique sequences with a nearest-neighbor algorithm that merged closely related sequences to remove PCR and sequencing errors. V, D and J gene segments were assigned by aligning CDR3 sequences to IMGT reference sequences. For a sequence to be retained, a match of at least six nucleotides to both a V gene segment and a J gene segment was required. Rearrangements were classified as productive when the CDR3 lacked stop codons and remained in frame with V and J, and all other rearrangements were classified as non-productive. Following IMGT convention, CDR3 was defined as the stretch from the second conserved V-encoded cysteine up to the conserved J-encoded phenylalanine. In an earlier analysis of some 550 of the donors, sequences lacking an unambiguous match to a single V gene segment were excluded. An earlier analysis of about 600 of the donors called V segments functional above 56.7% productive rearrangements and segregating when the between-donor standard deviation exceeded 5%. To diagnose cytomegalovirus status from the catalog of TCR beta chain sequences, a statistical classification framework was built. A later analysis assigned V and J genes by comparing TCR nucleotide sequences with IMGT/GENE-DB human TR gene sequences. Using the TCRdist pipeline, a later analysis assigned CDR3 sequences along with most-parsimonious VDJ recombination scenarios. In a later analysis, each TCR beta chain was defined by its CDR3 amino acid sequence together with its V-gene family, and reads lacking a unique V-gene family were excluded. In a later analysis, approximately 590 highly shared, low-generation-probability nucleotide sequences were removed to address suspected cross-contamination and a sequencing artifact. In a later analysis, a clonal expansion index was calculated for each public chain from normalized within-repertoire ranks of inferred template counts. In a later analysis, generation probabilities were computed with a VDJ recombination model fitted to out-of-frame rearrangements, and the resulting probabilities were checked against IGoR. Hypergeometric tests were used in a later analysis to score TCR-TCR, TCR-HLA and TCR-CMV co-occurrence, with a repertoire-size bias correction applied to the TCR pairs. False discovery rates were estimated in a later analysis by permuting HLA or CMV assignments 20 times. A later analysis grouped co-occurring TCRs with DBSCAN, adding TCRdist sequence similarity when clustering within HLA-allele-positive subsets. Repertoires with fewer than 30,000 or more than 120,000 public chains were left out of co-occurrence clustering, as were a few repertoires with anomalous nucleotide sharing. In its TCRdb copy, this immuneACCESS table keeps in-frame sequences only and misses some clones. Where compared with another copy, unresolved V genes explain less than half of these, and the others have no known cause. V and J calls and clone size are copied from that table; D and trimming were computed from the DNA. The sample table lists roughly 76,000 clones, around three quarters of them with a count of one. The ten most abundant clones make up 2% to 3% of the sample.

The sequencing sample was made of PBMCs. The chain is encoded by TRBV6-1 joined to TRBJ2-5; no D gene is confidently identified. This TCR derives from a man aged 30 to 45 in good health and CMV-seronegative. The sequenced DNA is TGTGCCAGCAGTGAACACACCCAAGAGACCCAGTACTTC. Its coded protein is CASSEHTQETQYF.